Listed below are T cell receptor beta chains from one sample, sequenced in a study of cytomegalovirus exposure and HLA in healthy donors. Some clones are missing from TCRdb's copy, which holds only in-frame ones; the method was immunoSEQ multiplex PCR. Of some 64,000 clones listed, approximately 97% are singletons. The material sequenced was PBMCs. These receptors were taken from a woman aged 18-30 years in good health and CMV-seropositive. Each CDR3 is given with its conserved first and last residue. D genes are given only for firm matches. Size tells how often a clone was seen (once, few, many) or the class of an expanded clone, and some rows leave it out.

cdr3_nt: TGTGCCAGTAGTATCGCACAGGTTTACAATGAGCAGTTCTTC; cdr3_aa: CASSIAQVYNEQFF; j_call: TRBJ2-1; v_call: TRBV19; clone_size: .; cdr3_length: 14; d_call: .
cdr3_nt: TGTGCCAGCAGCTTAGAGCCGGGAGTCTCCTACAATGAGCAGTTCTTC; cdr3_aa: CASSLEPGVSYNEQFF; j_call: TRBJ2-1; v_call: TRBV11-2; clone_size: .; cdr3_length: 16; d_call: .
cdr3_nt: TGTGCCAGGGGGACAGGGGCAGGAAACACCATATATTTT; cdr3_aa: CARGTGAGNTIYF; j_call: TRBJ1-3; v_call: TRBV2; clone_size: .; cdr3_length: 13; d_call: TRBD1
cdr3_nt: TGTGCCAGCTCACTCGGTAACGCTAACTATGGCTACACCTTC; cdr3_aa: CASSLGNANYGYTF; j_call: TRBJ1-2; v_call: TRBV18; clone_size: .; cdr3_length: 14; d_call: .
cdr3_nt: TGTGCCAGCAGCGTACTTGTTCAGGGGACCTACGAGCAGTACTTC; cdr3_aa: CASSVLVQGTYEQYF; j_call: TRBJ2-7; v_call: TRBV9; clone_size: .; cdr3_length: 15; d_call: .
cdr3_nt: TGTGCCAGCAGCTTGTCCGGGACAGGGGGGGCCGGTGAGCAGTTCTTC; cdr3_aa: CASSLSGTGGAGEQFF; j_call: TRBJ2-1; v_call: TRBV5-6; clone_size: .; cdr3_length: 16; d_call: TRBD1
cdr3_nt: TGTGCCTGGAGTACATACCTAGGGGTCTCTACCTCTGAAGCTTTCTTT; cdr3_aa: CAWSTYLGVSTSEAFF; j_call: TRBJ1-1; v_call: TRBV30; clone_size: .; cdr3_length: 16; d_call: .
cdr3_nt: TGTGCCAGCAGCAAAGACGAAGGGGATTTGATTCCCCAGCATTTT; cdr3_aa: CASSKDEGDLIPQHF; j_call: TRBJ1-5; v_call: TRBV21-1; clone_size: .; cdr3_length: 15; d_call: .
cdr3_nt: TGTGCCACCAAACTGGCGGGAGATCACTCCTACGAGCAGTACTTC; cdr3_aa: CATKLAGDHSYEQYF; j_call: TRBJ2-7; v_call: TRBV28; clone_size: .; cdr3_length: 15; d_call: TRBD2
cdr3_nt: TGTGCCAGCAGCTTAGAGGAGGGGTGGCATGAGCAGTTCTTC; cdr3_aa: CASSLEEGWHEQFF; j_call: TRBJ2-1; v_call: TRBV7-6; clone_size: once; cdr3_length: 14; d_call: .
cdr3_nt: TGTGCCAAGACAGGGGTGGACGACGGCTACACCTTC; cdr3_aa: CAKTGVDDGYTF; j_call: TRBJ1-2; v_call: TRBV19; clone_size: .; cdr3_length: 12; d_call: TRBD1
cdr3_nt: TGTGCCAGTAGTATGCTCCTTGGGGCGAACACTGAAGCTTTCTTT; cdr3_aa: CASSMLLGANTEAFF; j_call: TRBJ1-1; v_call: TRBV19; clone_size: .; cdr3_length: 15; d_call: .
cdr3_nt: TGTGCCAGTAGTGTCAGGTCTCTAAGGAATGGCTACACCTTC; cdr3_aa: CASSVRSLRNGYTF; j_call: TRBJ1-2; v_call: TRBV19; clone_size: .; cdr3_length: 14; d_call: .
cdr3_nt: TGCAGCGTTGTCTGGACAGCTTTGAACACTGAAGCTTTCTTT; cdr3_aa: CSVVWTALNTEAFF; j_call: TRBJ1-1; v_call: TRBV29-1; clone_size: .; cdr3_length: 14; d_call: .
cdr3_nt: TGTGCCAGCAGCTCCCCCGGGATCCCCCCTGATACGCAGTATTTT; cdr3_aa: CASSSPGIPPDTQYF; j_call: TRBJ2-3; v_call: TRBV5-4; clone_size: .; cdr3_length: 15; d_call: .
cdr3_nt: TGTGCCAGTAGTATTTCTGCGGAAGAATACAATGAGCAGTTCTTC; cdr3_aa: CASSISAEEYNEQFF; j_call: TRBJ2-1; v_call: TRBV19; clone_size: .; cdr3_length: 15; d_call: .
cdr3_nt: TGTGCCAGCAGTCAAGTTCGGAACACTGAAGCTTTCTTT; cdr3_aa: CASSQVRNTEAFF; j_call: TRBJ1-1; v_call: TRBV6-1; clone_size: once; cdr3_length: 13; d_call: .
cdr3_nt: TGTGCCAGCAGCTTAGACAAACCAGCGTACCAAGAGACCCAGTACTTC; cdr3_aa: CASSLDKPAYQETQYF; j_call: TRBJ2-5; v_call: TRBV7-9; clone_size: .; cdr3_length: 16; d_call: .
cdr3_nt: TGCAGCGTTGAGCAGGAGGGCACTGAAGCTTTCTTT; cdr3_aa: CSVEQEGTEAFF; j_call: TRBJ1-1; v_call: TRBV29-1; clone_size: .; cdr3_length: 12; d_call: .
cdr3_nt: TGTGCCAGCACTAGGTCTACATCAGATACGCAGTATTTT; cdr3_aa: CASTRSTSDTQYF; j_call: TRBJ2-3; v_call: TRBV7-3; clone_size: .; cdr3_length: 13; d_call: .
cdr3_nt: TGTGCCAGCAGCAAAGACACCTTACCATCTGGGGCCAACGTCCTGACTTTC; cdr3_aa: CASSKDTLPSGANVLTF; j_call: TRBJ2-6; v_call: TRBV21-1; clone_size: .; cdr3_length: 17; d_call: .
cdr3_nt: TGTGCCAGCAGCCCCCCTGGTAGCGGGTCCTACAATGAGCAGTTCTTC; cdr3_aa: CASSPPGSGSYNEQFF; j_call: TRBJ2-1; v_call: TRBV7-9; clone_size: .; cdr3_length: 16; d_call: TRBD2
cdr3_nt: TGTGCCAGCAGTTTATACCGCAGGGGGCTCGACACCGGGGAGCTGTTTTTT; cdr3_aa: CASSLYRRGLDTGELFF; j_call: TRBJ2-2; v_call: TRBV28; clone_size: .; cdr3_length: 17; d_call: TRBD1
cdr3_nt: TGTGCCTGTACAGGGTCCACGTTTAGCAATCAGCCCCAGCATTTT; cdr3_aa: CACTGSTFSNQPQHF; j_call: TRBJ1-5; v_call: TRBV30; clone_size: .; cdr3_length: 15; d_call: .
cdr3_nt: TGTGCCAGCAGCGGACTTTCAGGAAACACCATATATTTT; cdr3_aa: CASSGLSGNTIYF; j_call: TRBJ1-3; v_call: TRBV5-6; clone_size: .; cdr3_length: 13; d_call: .
cdr3_nt: TGTGCCAGCAGAACCTGGGACTCGGACGAGCAGTACTTC; cdr3_aa: CASRTWDSDEQYF; j_call: TRBJ2-7; v_call: TRBV28; clone_size: .; cdr3_length: 13; d_call: .
cdr3_nt: TGTGCCAGCAGTGGCTGGGCCGGGACTAGCGGCAATGAGCAGTTCTTC; cdr3_aa: CASSGWAGTSGNEQFF; j_call: TRBJ2-1; v_call: TRBV6-1; clone_size: .; cdr3_length: 16; d_call: TRBD2
cdr3_nt: TGTGCCAGCAGTCTTAGGCGGTACACTGAAGCTTTCTTT; cdr3_aa: CASSLRRYTEAFF; j_call: TRBJ1-1; v_call: TRBV7-9; clone_size: .; cdr3_length: 13; d_call: .
cdr3_nt: TGTGCCAGCAGCTCTCGGACAGGGTTAGTGAATACGCAGTATTTT; cdr3_aa: CASSSRTGLVNTQYF; j_call: TRBJ2-3; v_call: TRBV7-3; clone_size: .; cdr3_length: 15; d_call: TRBD1
cdr3_nt: TGTGCCAGCAGCTCAGGGACTAGCTACCACGAGCAGTACTTC; cdr3_aa: CASSSGTSYHEQYF; j_call: TRBJ2-7; v_call: TRBV7-2; clone_size: .; cdr3_length: 14; d_call: TRBD2